The 10 T cell receptor beta chains below all came from one sample that was sequenced in a study of blood T cell repertoires in COVID-19. TCRdb's table, derived via immunoSEQ multiplex PCR, lists solely in-frame clones and lacks some. The table has roughly 120,000 clones, approximately 80% seen once; the top ten hold around 6.7%. The sequenced sample consisted of peripheral blood. All receptors derive from a woman between 45 and 60 years old with acute or convalescent COVID-19.

This chain links TRBV30 with TRBJ1-4, with a weak D call TRBD1 (5 bases). CDR1 is GTSNPN, CDR2 SVGIG, per germline (reference sequence). Between the trimmed V and J ends, which lost 3 bases and 2 bases, there was a span of 19 bases. The CDR3 runs 17 residues. The DNA for the CDR3 is TGTGCCTGGAGCGCCGGGACTTTCGTGGGGACTAATGAAAAACTGTTTTTT. Its protein product is CAWSAGTFVGTNEKLFF. The variable domain in full, completed from reference TRBV30 and TRBJ1-4, reads SQTIHQWPATLVQPVGSPLSLECTVEGTSNPNLYWYRQAAGRGLQLLFYSVGIGQISSEVPQNLSASRPQDRQFILSSKKLLLSDSGFYLCAWSAGTFVGTNEKLFFGSGTQLSVL.

The table lists this clone with a count of one. The chain joins TRBV5-8 to TRBJ2-2; 8 bases fit TRBD2. The V and J ends lost 0 bases and 0 bases, in that order; junction bases with no gene match: 1. This CDR3 has 16 residues. Per the germline V gene, CDR1 is SGHTS and CDR2 is YDEGEE. The CDR3 reads CASSLALAANTGELFF. CDR3 sequence (DNA): TGTGCCAGCAGCTTGGCACTAGCGGCGAACACCGGGGAGCTGTTTTTT.

This sequence joins TRBV10-1 and TRBJ1-1, with unresolved D. CDR1 and CDR2 (germline): WNHNN, SYGVQD (reference sequence). This CDR3 has 13 residues. Trimming left V 6 bases short and J 4 bases short, with 12 bases between. The CDR3 reads CASRATGSTEAFF. The CDR3 DNA follows: TGCGCCAGCAGGGCGACTGGTTCCACTGAAGCTTTCTTT.

Only one count was recorded for this clone. This chain connects TRBV19 to TRBJ1-5; 10 bases match TRBD1. CDR3 length: 16 amino acids. Trimming cost V 6 bases and J 7 bases; bases outside gene matches: 12. Per germline, CDR1 LNHDA and CDR2 SQIVND (reference sequence). The DNA of the CDR3 is TGTGCCAGTAGCCCTCGGGGGGACAGGGGTTGGCAGCCCCAGCATTTT. As protein: CASSPRGDRGWQPQHF. The whole variable domain, remainder taken from reference TRBV19 and TRBJ1-5, is DGGITQSPKYLFRKEGQNVTLSCEQNLNHDAMYWYRQDPGQGLRLIYYSQIVNDFQKGDIAEGYSVSREKKESFPLTVTSAQKNPTAFYLCASSPRGDRGWQPQHFGDGTRLSIL.

The chain couples TRBV5-1 to TRBJ1-3, with D hard to call. With 0 bases removed from V and 0 bases from J, the gap between germline ends came to 13 bases. The CDR3 is made up of 17 amino acids. CDR1 is SGHRS, CDR2 YFSETQ, per germline. This CDR3 reads CASSLVGRALSGNTIYF. The CDR3 DNA is TGCGCCAGCAGCTTGGTAGGGAGGGCTCTCTCTGGAAACACCATATATTTT.

This chain uses TRBV18 with TRBJ1-6, with no clear D. The V end lost 0 bases, the J end lost 6 bases, and 12 bases lay between the germline ends. This CDR3 region has 16 residues. Germline-derived CDR1 and CDR2 are KGHSH and LQKENI. CDR3 bases: TGTGCCAGCTCACCACCGGGCAAAGGGAGTAATTCACCCCTCCACTTT. This codes for CASSPPGKGSNSPLHF.

The chain combines TRBV5-1 with TRBJ1-4; D unclear. Germline CDR1 and CDR2: SGHRS and YFSETQ. V gave up 0 bases and J gave up 5 bases, with 17 bases separating them. This CDR3 region has 17 residues. DNA of the CDR3: TGCGCCAGCAGCTTGGGGGGTAGCGGACCTAAAAATGAAAAACTGTTTTTT. This codes for CASSLGGSGPKNEKLFF.

The chain uses TRBV2 and TRBJ2-1, with D tentatively TRBD2 (6 bases). V was clipped by 0 bases and J by 9 bases, with 15 bases between them. The CDR3 runs to 15 residues. Germline assignment: CDR1 SNHLY and CDR2 FYNNEI. The CDR3 reads CASSEAGGQLSEQFF. In DNA form, the CDR3 reads TGTGCCAGCAGTGAAGCGGGGGGTCAGCTTAGTGAGCAGTTCTTC.

V gene TRBV30 combines with J gene TRBJ1-2, with D possibly TRBD1 on 6 matching bases. Between the trimmed V and J ends, which lost 2 bases and 0 bases, there was a span of 10 bases. CDR1 is GTSNPN and CDR2 is SVGIG in the germline V gene (reference sequence). The CDR3 has 14 residues. CDR3 DNA: TGTGCCTGGAGTAGGCAGGGGACTAACTATGGCTACACCTTC. This encodes CAWSRQGTNYGYTF.

The chain carries TRBV24-1 and TRBJ1-5; 9 bases are shared with TRBD1. This CDR3 has 17 amino acids. The germline V gene encodes CDR1 KGHDR and CDR2 SFDVKD. V lost 2 bases to trimming and J lost 0 bases; unmatched junction nucleotides: 4. This CDR3 reads CATSDSRDRDSNQPQHF. Here the CDR3 DNA reads TGTGCCACCAGTGATTCCCGGGACAGGGATAGCAATCAGCCCCAGCATTTT.